The next 28 T cell receptor beta chains were all read from a single sample in a study of shared clonotypes between healthy human individuals. Profiled with immunoSEQ multiplex PCR; TCRdb holds only in-frame clones, not every one. Here the sample spans approximately 2,300,000 clones, roughly 92% being singletons. The source material was naive CD4+ T cells from PBMCs. Subset denoted: CD45RA+ positively selected. The receptors were gathered from a man in his late teens or twenties in good health. Some clones in this sample may be carry-over from other donors' samples.

This chain connects TRBV18 to TRBJ2-7; 9 nucleotides line up with TRBD2. After removal of 6 bases from V and 6 bases from J, the junction contained 12 bases not matched to a gene. Germline loops: CDR1 KGHSH, CDR2 LQKENI. This CDR3 region has 15 residues. This chain's CDR3 is CASSPGPREGFEQYF. The DNA of the CDR3 is TGTGCCAGCTCCCCCGGGCCGCGGGAGGGCTTCGAGCAGTACTTC.

The chain couples TRBV19 to TRBJ1-5; D is unresolved. V lost 3 bases and J lost 0, with 12 bases in between. The CDR3 sequence is 16 residues long. Germline assignment: CDR1 LNHDA and CDR2 SQIVND (reference sequence). CDR3 in DNA: TGTGCCAGTAGTATTCGGGCGAGTTATAGCAATCAGCCCCAGCATTTT. It is translated as CASSIRASYSNQPQHF.

V and J are TRBV5-1 and TRBJ2-1; 10 bases are a match to TRBD1. The germline V gene has CDR1 SGHRS and CDR2 YFSETQ. This CDR3 spans 15 amino acids. Trimming took 5 bases from V and 4 from J; bases not matched to a gene: 6. CDR3 bases: TGCGCCAGCAGTTCGACAGGGGGCCAATACAATGAGCAGTTCTTC. Its translation is CASSSTGGQYNEQFF.

This clone was seen just once. The chain is built from TRBV6-1 and TRBJ2-5; 8 bases are shared with TRBD1. Per the germline V gene, CDR1 is MNHNS and CDR2 is SASEGT. The CDR3 runs to 14 residues. Germline trimming cut 5 bases from V and 5 bases from J; bases unmatched to any gene: 7. The CDR3 DNA follows: TGTGCCAGCAGTTCAGGGGGCGCAGGGGAGACCCAGTACTTC. The encoded protein is CASSSGGAGETQYF.

The J gene is TRBJ2-3, the V gene TRBV28, with D uncertain. The germline gives CDR1 MDHEN, CDR2 SYDVKM. Trimming left V 8 bases short and J 0 bases short, with 12 bases between. The CDR3 is 14 residues long. Written as DNA, the CDR3 is TGTGCCAGCCTTGAGCAGCTTAGCACAGATACGCAGTATTTT. Protein sequence: CASLEQLSTDTQYF.

The chain employs TRBV7-3 and TRBJ2-1; TRBD2 matches at 9 bases. V trimming: 1 base; J trimming: 7 bases; junction bases outside the gene matches: 11. The germline CDR1 and CDR2 sequences are SGHTA and FQGTGA. This CDR3 has 17 amino acids. The CDR3 DNA follows: TGTGCCAGCAGCTTAAGGGGAGCGGCGGGAGGGCCGAATGAGCAGTTCTTC. Encoded protein: CASSLRGAAGGPNEQFF.

The chain employs TRBV7-8 and TRBJ1-4; D is possibly TRBD1 (5 bases). This CDR3 is built from 13 residues. The V and J ends lost 5 bases and 10 bases respectively, with 14 bases between them. Germline assignment: CDR1 SGHVS and CDR2 FQNEAQ. CDR3 protein: CASSQSGRGKLFF. CDR3 bases: TGTGCCAGCAGCCAATCGGGGCGCGGAAAACTGTTTTTT.

V usage is TRBV7-8 and J usage is TRBJ2-7; D is possibly TRBD1 or TRBD2 (5 bases each). The CDR3 loop spans 14 amino acids. Germline CDR1 and CDR2: SGHVS and FQNEAQ. V was clipped by 4 bases and J by 3 bases, with 13 bases between them. CDR3 residues: CASSSQGVGYEQYF. For the CDR3, the DNA is TGTGCCAGCAGCTCGCAGGGAGTAGGCTACGAGCAGTACTTC.

The J gene is TRBJ1-2, the V gene TRBV2, with a weak D call TRBD1 (5 bases). CDR1 SNHLY and CDR2 FYNNEI come from the germline V gene. The length of the CDR3 is 14 residues. V lost 2 bases to trimming and J lost 7 bases, with 14 bases between them. This CDR3 reads CASSESGTLTGYTF. In DNA, the CDR3 is TGTGCCAGCAGTGAATCCGGGACCCTTACTGGCTACACCTTC.

The chain couples TRBV7-9 to TRBJ2-1; D possibly corresponds to TRBD2 (6 bases). CDR3 length: 17 amino acids. Per germline, CDR1 SEHNR and CDR2 FQNEAQ (reference sequence). With 2 bases removed from V and 6 bases from J, the gap between germline ends came to 20 bases. This CDR3 is CASSLIPSGDSFNEQFF. In nucleotides, the CDR3 is TGTGCCAGCAGCTTAATCCCTTCGGGAGACAGTTTCAATGAGCAGTTCTTC.

This chain joins TRBV4-1 and TRBJ2-7, with 7 nucleotides matching TRBD1. This CDR3 has 13 residues. The V and J ends lost 8 bases and 3 bases, in that order; junction bases with no gene match: 7. Germline lookup yields CDR1 MGHRA and CDR2 YSYEKL. The CDR3 DNA reads TGCGCCAGCGGCCCGGGACAGCACTACGAGCAGTACTTC. Residues: CASGPGQHYEQYF.

This clone appeared once. This chain connects TRBV5-4 to TRBJ2-7, with D tentatively TRBD1 (6 bases). CDR1 is SGHNT, CDR2 YYREEE, per germline (reference sequence). The ends were cut back, 4 bases at V and 5 bases at J, with 13 bases in the middle. This CDR3 has 13 amino acids. Here the CDR3 reads CASSKMDSNEQYF. As DNA, the CDR3 is TGTGCCAGCAGCAAGATGGACAGTAACGAGCAGTACTTC.

The genes are TRBV25-1 and TRBJ2-5; D not resolved. The CDR3 is 11 residues long. Germline loops: CDR1 MGHDK, CDR2 SYGVNS. V was pared by 7 bases and J by 2 bases, with 5 bases between. The DNA for the CDR3 is TGTGCCAGCACCGGACAAGAGACCCAGTACTTC. Encoded protein: CASTGQETQYF.

The chain uses TRBV11-3 and TRBJ2-1; the D is unclear. Germline V gene sequence: CDR1 SGHNT, CDR2 YENEEA. Trimming removed 2 bases at V and 10 bases at J, with 12 bases between. This CDR3 is 13 amino acids long. CDR3: CASSLRSGEEQFF. CDR3 in DNA: TGTGCCAGCAGCTTACGGTCAGGTGAGGAGCAGTTCTTC.

Turning to this clone: This same CDR3 is encoded by further DNA sequences in the sample. This chain links TRBV9 with TRBJ2-2; D ambiguous. The CDR3 has 14 residues. Trimming left V 0 bases short and J 2 bases short, with 5 bases between. Germline values: CDR1 SGDLS, CDR2 YYNGEE. CDR3 DNA sequence: TGTGCCAGCAGCGTAGGGCTAAACACCGGGGAGCTGTTTTTT. It yields the protein CASSVGLNTGELFF.

V is TRBV28 and J is TRBJ2-2; D uncertain. Germline V gene sequence: CDR1 MDHEN, CDR2 SYDVKM. The CDR3 runs to 12 residues. Trimming stripped 9 bases from V and 1 base from J, with 6 bases between. CDR3 sequence: CASQMNTGELFF. CDR3 bases: TGTGCCAGTCAGATGAACACCGGGGAGCTGTTTTTT.

The chain has TRBV28 and TRBJ2-1; D ambiguous. The CDR3 is 12 amino acids. Germline-derived CDR1 and CDR2 are MDHEN and SYDVKM. Trimming took 6 bases from V and 8 from J, leaving 11 bases between them. The CDR3 protein is CASSNSSHEQFF. CDR3 bases: TGTGCCAGCAGCAATAGTTCCCATGAGCAGTTCTTC.

This clone was detected only once. The rearrangement uses TRBV19 and TRBJ2-7, with D tentatively TRBD1 (6 bases). This CDR3 region has 18 residues. CDR1 is LNHDA and CDR2 is SQIVND in the germline V gene (reference sequence). The V end was cut by 10 bases, the J end by 6 bases, with 34 bases between. The CDR3 nucleotides read TGTGCCATTCGGACAGCACCGCCTGGCTCATGTGATCGGGTCGAGCAGTACTTC. Amino acids: CAIRTAPPGSCDRVEQYF. The full variable domain, in which reference TRBV19 and TRBJ2-7 provide the parts outside the CDR3, is DGGITQSPKYLFRKEGQNVTLSCEQNLNHDAMYWYRQDPGQGLRLIYYSQIVNDFQKGDIAEGYSVSREKKESFPLTVTSAQKNPTAFYLCAIRTAPPGSCDRVEQYFGPGTRLTVT.

V usage is TRBV28 and J usage is TRBJ2-7; D may be TRBD1 (5 bases). Germline loops: CDR1 MDHEN, CDR2 SYDVKM. Deletions cut 3 bases from V and 5 bases from J, with 14 bases between. There are 14 residues in the CDR3. CDR3 in DNA: TGTGCCAGCAGTTTGGGGCAGGCGAGAAACGAGCAGTACTTC. This codes for CASSLGQARNEQYF.

V usage is TRBV6-5 and J usage is TRBJ1-1, with 8 positions matching TRBD1. V was pared by 7 bases and J by 7 bases, with 14 bases of the junction left unmatched. The CDR3 covers 15 residues. Germline V gene lookup returns CDR1 MNHEY and CDR2 SVGAGI. CDR3 region: CASTVRTGQVGEAFF. The CDR3 coding sequence is TGTGCCAGCACCGTTAGGACAGGGCAGGTGGGTGAAGCTTTCTTT.

The chain joins TRBV29-1 to TRBJ2-1; TRBD2 matches at 9 bases. Germline CDR1 SQVTM, CDR2 ANQGSEA. The CDR3 is 14 residues long. V lost 6 bases and J lost 6; bases outside the gene matches: 9. CDR3 in DNA: TGCAGCGTGGCCTCCCTACTAGCGGGCAATGAGCAGTTCTTC. It yields the protein CSVASLLAGNEQFF.

This chain connects TRBV5-4 to TRBJ1-1, with D unresolved. The ends were cut back, 2 bases at V and 1 base at J, with 9 bases in the middle. This CDR3 has 14 residues. Germline V gene lookup returns CDR1 SGHNT and CDR2 YYREEE (reference sequence). The CDR3 DNA reads as TGTGCCAGCAGCTTAACGCAAACGAACACTGAAGCTTTCTTT. Its protein is CASSLTQTNTEAFF.

The rearrangement uses TRBV30 and TRBJ2-1; 13 nucleotides align to TRBD2. The length of the CDR3 is 17 residues. Germline-derived CDR1 and CDR2 are GTSNPN and SVGIG (reference sequence). J lost 8 bases, V lost 2 bases, and 12 bases had no gene match. As DNA, the CDR3 is TGTGCCTGGAGTCAGCCCCCGGGACTAGCGGGACGGGATGAGCAGTTCTTC. This sequence encodes CAWSQPPGLAGRDEQFF. The full variable domain, its missing parts supplied by reference TRBV30 and TRBJ2-1, is SQTIHQWPATLVQPVGSPLSLECTVEGTSNPNLYWYRQAAGRGLQLLFYSVGIGQISSEVPQNLSASRPQDRQFILSSKKLLLSDSGFYLCAWSQPPGLAGRDEQFFGPGTRLTVL.

A single count supports this clone. The V and J genes are TRBV7-2 and TRBJ2-5; D is uncertain. V lost 5 bases to trimming and J lost 5 bases, with 9 bases between them. This CDR3 comprises 12 residues. Germline V CDR1 and CDR2: SGHTA, FQGNSA. The CDR3 nucleotides read TGTGCCAGCAGCCCCGCCTCCGAGACCCAGTACTTC. As protein: CASSPASETQYF.

The rearrangement uses TRBV29-1 and TRBJ1-1; no reliable D call. CDR1 is SQVTM, CDR2 ANQGSEA, per germline. V was pared by 8 bases and J by 1 base, with 11 bases between. The CDR3 spans 12 residues. The DNA of the CDR3 is TGCAGCCTTCAGGAGCAGAACACTGAAGCTTTCTTT. It translates to CSLQEQNTEAFF.

CDR3 nucleotides: TGCGCCAGCAGCCAATTTCGGCGGGAGGGTGTGACAGATACGCAGTATTTT. Encoded protein: CASSQFRREGVTDTQYF. The chain has TRBV4-1 and TRBJ2-3, with 9 positions matching TRBD2. The CDR3 loop spans 17 amino acids. Germline V gene lookup returns CDR1 MGHRA and CDR2 YSYEKL. The V and J ends lost 2 bases and 3 bases, in that order; junction bases with no gene match: 9.

As regards this clone: The sample holds other DNA sequences that translate to the same CDR3. The chain recombines TRBV5-1 with TRBJ1-5; D might be TRBD1 (5 bases). This CDR3 has 15 residues. CDR1 is SGHRS, CDR2 YFSETQ, per germline. Trimming stripped 0 bases from V and 7 bases from J, with 14 bases between. CDR3 in DNA: TGCGCCAGCAGCTTGGAGGGCCAGGGAGGCCAGCCCCAGCATTTT. Protein product: CASSLEGQGGQPQHF.

V and J are TRBV11-2 and TRBJ2-7, with TRBD2 as a possible D gene (6 bases). The CDR3 loop spans 14 amino acids. In germline, CDR1 is SGHAT, CDR2 FQNNGV. V dropped 5 bases and J dropped 5 bases, with 16 bases sitting between them. This chain's CDR3 is CASSPPGGADEQYF. The CDR3 DNA follows: TGTGCCAGCAGCCCCCCCGGGGGAGCGGACGAGCAGTACTTC.